This TCR beta chain is from a study of molecular identifiers for immune sequencing clone quantification. MiXCR, run by TCRdb on the PCR reads, gives a single entry per CDR3 protein. Among approximately 630,000 distinct CDR3 sequences, 25% were seen once, and the ten largest hold 0.75% to 0.8%. This clonotype turned up a few times. The CDR3 runs 17 residues. The trim removed 3 bases at V and 6 bases at J, leaving 6 bases unmatched. Looked up from germline, CDR1 is LGHNA and CDR2 is YSLEER. V and J are TRBV4-3 and TRBJ2-1, with 15 bases identical to TRBD2. Sequences were obtained from naive CD8+ T cells from blood, with Jurkat cell RNA spiked in. Indicated subset: FACS-sorted CD8+CD4-CCR7+CD45RA+ naive T cells. This TCR was recovered from a human donor in good health. Some libraries in this study had Jurkat cell RNA spiked in. The CDR3 nucleotides read TGCGCCAGCAGCCATGATCGGACTAGCGGGAGGGGCAATGAGCAGTTCTTC. Its translation: CASSHDRTSGRGNEQFF.